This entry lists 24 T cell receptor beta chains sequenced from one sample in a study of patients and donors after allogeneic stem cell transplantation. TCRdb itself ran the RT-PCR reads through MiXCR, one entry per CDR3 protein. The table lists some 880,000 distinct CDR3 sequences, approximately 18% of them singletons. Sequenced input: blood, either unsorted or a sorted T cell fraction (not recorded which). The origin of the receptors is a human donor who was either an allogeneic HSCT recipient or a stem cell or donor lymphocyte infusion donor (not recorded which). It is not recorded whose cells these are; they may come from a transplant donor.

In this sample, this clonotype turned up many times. CDR3 loop: CASSRSSGNSYEQYF. The CDR3 region has the DNA TGCGCCAGCAGCAGAAGTAGCGGGAACTCCTACGAGCAGTACTTC. The chain links TRBV5-1 to TRBJ2-7; 8 bases map to TRBD2. Germline V gives CDR1 SGHRS, CDR2 YFSETQ. The trim removed 4 bases at V and 0 bases at J, leaving 6 bases unmatched. The CDR3 consists of 15 residues.

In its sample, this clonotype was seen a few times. The CDR3 loop is CASQRARGETQYF. In nucleotides, the CDR3 is TGTGCCAGTCAGCGGGCCAGAGGGGAGACCCAGTACTTC. This rearrangement joins TRBV12-3 or TRBV12-4 to TRBJ2-5, with D tentatively TRBD2 (6 bases). This CDR3 has 13 amino acids. Trimming shortened V by 9 bases and J by 5 bases, and 16 bases separated the two germline ends.

CDR3 sequence reads: CASIQGSTNEKLFF. The CDR3 DNA sequence: TGTGCCAGCATACAGGGGTCAACTAATGAAAAACTGTTTTTT. This chain links TRBV6-1 with TRBJ1-4; 7 bases are a match to TRBD1. Trimming took 7 bases from V and 0 from J; bases not matched to a gene: 2. Germline lookup yields CDR1 MNHNS and CDR2 SASEGT. The CDR3 spans 14 residues.

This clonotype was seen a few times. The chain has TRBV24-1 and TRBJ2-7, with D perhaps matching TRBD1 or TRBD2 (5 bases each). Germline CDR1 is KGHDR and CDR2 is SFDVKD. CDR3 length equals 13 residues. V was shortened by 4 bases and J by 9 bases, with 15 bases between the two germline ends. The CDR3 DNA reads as TGTGCCACCAGTGACCGGGACCACACGCCGCAGTACTTC. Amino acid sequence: CATSDRDHTPQYF.

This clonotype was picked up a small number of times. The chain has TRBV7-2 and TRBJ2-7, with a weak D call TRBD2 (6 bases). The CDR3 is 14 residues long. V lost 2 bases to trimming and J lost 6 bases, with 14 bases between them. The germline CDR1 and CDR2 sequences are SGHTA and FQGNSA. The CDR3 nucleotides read TGTGCCAGCAGCTTATACCCCAGCGGGCTCGAGCAGTACTTC. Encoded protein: CASSLYPSGLEQYF.

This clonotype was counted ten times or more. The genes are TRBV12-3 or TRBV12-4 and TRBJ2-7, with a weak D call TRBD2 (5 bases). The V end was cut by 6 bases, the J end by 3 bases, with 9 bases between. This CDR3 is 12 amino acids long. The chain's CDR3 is CASSWTFYEQYF. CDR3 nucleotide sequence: TGTGCCAGCAGCTGGACTTTCTACGAGCAGTACTTC.

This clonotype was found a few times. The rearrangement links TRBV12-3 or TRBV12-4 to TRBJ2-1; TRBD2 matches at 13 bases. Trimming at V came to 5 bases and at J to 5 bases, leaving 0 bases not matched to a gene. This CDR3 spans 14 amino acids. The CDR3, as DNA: TGTGCCAGCAGTGGACTAGCGGGGGACAATGAGCAGTTCTTC. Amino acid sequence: CASSGLAGDNEQFF.

The CDR3 sequence is CASSREVTGRGNYGYTF. The CDR3 DNA reads as TGTGCCAGCAGCCGGGAAGTGACAGGGCGGGGAAACTATGGCTACACCTTC. The chain uses TRBV11-2 and TRBJ1-2; 7 nucleotides line up with TRBD1. V shed 5 bases and J 2 bases; nucleotides not matched to a gene: 14. This CDR3 is 17 amino acids long. The germline V gene has CDR1 SGHAT and CDR2 FQNNGV.

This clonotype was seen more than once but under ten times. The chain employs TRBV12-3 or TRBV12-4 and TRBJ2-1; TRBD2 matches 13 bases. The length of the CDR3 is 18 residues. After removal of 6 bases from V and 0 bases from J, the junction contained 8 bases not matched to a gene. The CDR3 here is CASSPGTSGVSSYNEQFF. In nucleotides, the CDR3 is TGTGCCAGCAGCCCCGGGACTAGCGGGGTGAGCTCCTACAATGAGCAGTTCTTC.

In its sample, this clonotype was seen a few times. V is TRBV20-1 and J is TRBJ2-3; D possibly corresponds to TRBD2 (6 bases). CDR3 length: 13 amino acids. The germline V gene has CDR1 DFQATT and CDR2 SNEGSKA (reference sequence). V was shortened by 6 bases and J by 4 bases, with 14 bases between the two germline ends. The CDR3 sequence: CSAGGPSADTQYF. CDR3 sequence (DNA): TGCAGTGCCGGAGGGCCCTCGGCAGATACGCAGTATTTT.

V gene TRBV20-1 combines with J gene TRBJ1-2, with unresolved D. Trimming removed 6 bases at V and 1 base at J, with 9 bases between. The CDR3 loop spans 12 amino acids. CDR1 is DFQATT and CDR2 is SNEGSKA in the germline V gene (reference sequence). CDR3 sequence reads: CSAPDLNYGYTF. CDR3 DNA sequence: TGCAGTGCCCCAGATCTTAACTATGGCTACACCTTC.

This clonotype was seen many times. CDR3 amino acids: CASSVYFPRGADTQYF. DNA of the CDR3: TGTGCCAGCAGTGTATATTTCCCCCGGGGGGCAGATACGCAGTATTTT. The J gene is TRBJ2-3, the V gene TRBV12-3 or TRBV12-4; 7 bases are shared with TRBD2. V gave up 5 bases and J gave up 4 bases; unmatched junction bases: 12. The length of the CDR3 is 16 residues.

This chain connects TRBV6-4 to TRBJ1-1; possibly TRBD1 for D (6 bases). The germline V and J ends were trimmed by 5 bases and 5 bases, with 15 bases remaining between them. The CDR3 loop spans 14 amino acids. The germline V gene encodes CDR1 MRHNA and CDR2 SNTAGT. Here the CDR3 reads CASSPTGQVTEAFF. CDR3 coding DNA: TGTGCCAGCAGTCCGACGGGACAAGTAACTGAAGCTTTCTTT.

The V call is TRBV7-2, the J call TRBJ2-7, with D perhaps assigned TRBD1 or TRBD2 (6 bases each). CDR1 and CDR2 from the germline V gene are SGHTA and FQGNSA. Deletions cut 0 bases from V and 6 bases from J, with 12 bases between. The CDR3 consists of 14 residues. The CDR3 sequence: CASSLAFRGREQYF. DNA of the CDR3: TGTGCCAGCAGCTTAGCTTTCCGGGGGCGCGAGCAGTACTTC.

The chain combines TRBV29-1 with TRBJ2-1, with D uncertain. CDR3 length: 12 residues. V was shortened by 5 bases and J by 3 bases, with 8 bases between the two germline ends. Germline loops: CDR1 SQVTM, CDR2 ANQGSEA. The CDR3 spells CSVKAGYNEQFF. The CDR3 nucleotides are TGCAGCGTTAAGGCAGGCTACAATGAGCAGTTCTTC.

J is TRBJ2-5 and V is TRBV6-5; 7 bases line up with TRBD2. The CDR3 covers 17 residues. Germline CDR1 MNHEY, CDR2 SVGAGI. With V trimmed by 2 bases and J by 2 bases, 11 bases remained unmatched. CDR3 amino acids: CASSYRSHRRGQETQYF. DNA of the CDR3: TGTGCCAGCAGTTACCGCTCGCATCGGCGGGGGCAAGAGACCCAGTACTTC.

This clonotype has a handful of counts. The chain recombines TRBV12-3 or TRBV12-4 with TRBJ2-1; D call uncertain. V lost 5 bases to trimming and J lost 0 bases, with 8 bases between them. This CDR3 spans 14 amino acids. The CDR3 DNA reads TGTGCCAGCAGTACCAGAAGCTCCTACAATGAGCAGTTCTTC. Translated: CASSTRSSYNEQFF.

The CDR3, as DNA: TGTGCCAGTAGCCCCCTGTTCGCGGGAGGTGCCTACGAGCAGTACTTC. Protein sequence: CASSPLFAGGAYEQYF. The J gene is TRBJ2-7, the V gene TRBV19; 8 nucleotides match TRBD2. The V and J ends lost 6 bases and 2 bases, in that order; junction bases with no gene match: 12. The CDR3 totals 16 residues. Germline loops: CDR1 LNHDA, CDR2 SQIVND (reference sequence).

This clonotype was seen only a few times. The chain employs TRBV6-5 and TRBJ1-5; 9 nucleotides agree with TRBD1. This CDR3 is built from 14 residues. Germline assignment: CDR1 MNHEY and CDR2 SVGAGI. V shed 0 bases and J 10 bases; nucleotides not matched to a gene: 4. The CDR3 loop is CASSYSTGGIPQHF. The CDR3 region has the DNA TGTGCCAGCAGTTACTCTACAGGGGGCATACCCCAGCATTTT.

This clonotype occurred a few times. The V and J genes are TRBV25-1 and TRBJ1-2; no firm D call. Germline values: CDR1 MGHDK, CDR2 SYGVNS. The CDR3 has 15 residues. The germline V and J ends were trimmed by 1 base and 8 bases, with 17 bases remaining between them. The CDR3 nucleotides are TGTGCCAGCAGTGAATGGGGAATTTCGGGGAGAGGCTACACCTTC. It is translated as CASSEWGISGRGYTF.

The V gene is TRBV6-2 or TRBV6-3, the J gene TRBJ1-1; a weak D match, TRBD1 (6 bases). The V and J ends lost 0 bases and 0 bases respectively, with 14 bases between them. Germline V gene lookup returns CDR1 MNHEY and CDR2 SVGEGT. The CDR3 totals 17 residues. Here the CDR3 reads CASSYSRQAFMNTEAFF. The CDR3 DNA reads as TGTGCCAGCAGTTACTCGAGACAGGCCTTCATGAACACTGAAGCTTTCTTT.

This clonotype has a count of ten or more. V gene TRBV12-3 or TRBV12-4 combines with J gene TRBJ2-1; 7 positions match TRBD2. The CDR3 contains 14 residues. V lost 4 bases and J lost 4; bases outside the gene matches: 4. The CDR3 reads CASSSGGLYNEQFF. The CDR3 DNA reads TGTGCCAGCAGTTCCGGGGGGTTGTACAATGAGCAGTTCTTC.

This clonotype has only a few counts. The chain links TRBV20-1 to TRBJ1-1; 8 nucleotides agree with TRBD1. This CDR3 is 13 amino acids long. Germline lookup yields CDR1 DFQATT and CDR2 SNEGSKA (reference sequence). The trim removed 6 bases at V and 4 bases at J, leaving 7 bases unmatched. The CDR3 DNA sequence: TGCAGTGCCAGCAGGGGGCGCGGCACTGAAGCTTTCTTT. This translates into CSASRGRGTEAFF.

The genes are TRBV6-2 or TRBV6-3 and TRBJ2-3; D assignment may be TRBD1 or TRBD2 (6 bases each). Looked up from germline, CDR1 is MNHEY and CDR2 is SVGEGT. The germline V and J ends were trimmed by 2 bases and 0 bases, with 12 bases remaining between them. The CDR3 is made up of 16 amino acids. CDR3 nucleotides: TGTGCCAGCAGTTACGGGCCGGGGGCGAGCACAGATACGCAGTATTTT. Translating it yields CASSYGPGASTDTQYF.